This T cell receptor (beta chain) was recovered during a study of blood T cells in healthy people across ages. V was shortened by 5 bases and J by 2 bases, with 13 bases between the two germline ends. The CDR3 consists of 14 residues. Germline CDR1 SGHRS, CDR2 YFSETQ. PCR was performed a second time for about 6 to 12 cycles using a sample-barcoded 5' primer and a J-beta primer mix. TCRdb re-called the 5' RACE reads with MiXCR, one entry per CDR3 protein. Counted here are over 1,500,000 distinct CDR3 sequences, roughly 49% occurring once; the ten biggest clones make up about 2.1%. It was 8 to 10 milliliters of peripheral blood that were drawn from each donor. Every sample had a minimum of 6 million PBMCs isolated.

The sample taken for sequencing was blood. J is TRBJ1-1 and V is TRBV5-1, with D tentatively TRBD1 (6 bases). This TCR derives from a woman in her 40s in good health. This CDR3 is CASREGGGNTEAFF. The DNA for the CDR3 is TGCGCCAGCAGGGAGGGGGGTGGAAACACTGAAGCTTTCTTT.